What follows are 3 T cell receptor beta chains derived from one specimen sequenced in a study of tumor and adjacent non-tumor tissue in lung cancer. A modified ARM-PCR protocol with three rounds of nested PCR amplified TCRbeta. MiXCR, run by TCRdb on the multiplex PCR reads, gives a single entry per CDR3 protein. The sample lists under 85,000 distinct CDR3 sequences, just over 75% occurring once. The template was RNA from unsorted bulk tissue. This non-tumor lung sample came from over 3 cm beyond the tumor edge. The material sequenced was distant non-tumor lung tissue. Every receptor here comes from a man between 65 and 85 years old with non-small cell lung cancer.

To note about this clonotype: This could be a read error, since a much larger clone is one nucleotide away. The chain is built from TRBV7-8 and TRBJ1-1; unclear D gene. Germline CDR1 SGHVS, CDR2 FQNEAQ. There are 14 residues in the CDR3. The CDR3 coding sequence is TGTGTCAGCAGCTTAGTATGGGGTGACACTGAAGCTTTCTTT. This sequence encodes CVSSLVWGDTEAFF.

The chain is built from TRBV29-1 and TRBJ2-7, with a weak D call TRBD1 (5 bases). The CDR3 extends over 12 amino acids. Germline V gives CDR1 SQVTM, CDR2 ANQGSEA. This CDR3 is CIVDDSSYEQYF. In DNA, the CDR3 is TGCATTGTTGATGACAGTTCCTACGAGCAGTACTTC.

Points on this clonotype: One junction end disagrees with the germline gene, perhaps due to a read error. The rearrangement links TRBV29-1 to TRBJ2-7; 8 positions agree with TRBD1. Germline loops: CDR1 SQVTM, CDR2 ANQGSEA. This CDR3 has 12 residues. This CDR3 reads CSVTGGTYEQYF. CDR3 DNA sequence: TGCAGCGTTACAGGGGGAACCTATGAGCAGTACTTC.